The 30 T cell receptor beta chains below come from one sample, sequenced in a study of blood T cell repertoires in COVID-19. Here immunoSEQ multiplex PCR was the method, and the copy in TCRdb shows in-frame clones only, minus some. Here the sample spans 180,000 or so clones, roughly 85% being singletons. The sample consisted of peripheral blood. Receptors originate from a woman of 80 years or more with acute or convalescent COVID-19.

The V gene is TRBV21-1, the J gene TRBJ1-1; TRBD1 is taken as the D call from the table, unchecked against the DNA. TRBV21-1 is a pseudogene. This CDR3 is 15 amino acids long. Here the CDR3 reads CASSGRTESNTEAFF. CDR3 DNA: TGTGCCAGCAGCGGACGGACAGAGAGTAACACTGAAGCTTTCTTT.

This clone has more than one count but fewer than ten. The genes are TRBV6-5 and TRBJ2-7; tentatively, D is TRBD1 (6 bases). The CDR3 is 15 amino acids. In germline, CDR1 is MNHEY, CDR2 SVGAGI. Deletions cut 6 bases from V and 1 base from J, with 16 bases between. The CDR3 loop reads CASRTTGILSYEQYF. CDR3 coding DNA: TGTGCCAGCAGAACCACAGGGATTTTATCCTACGAGCAGTACTTC.

This clone was observed a single time. The chain is built from TRBV7-2 and TRBJ1-2, with TRBD1 matching over 7 bases. This CDR3 region has 14 residues. Germline V CDR1 and CDR2: SGHTA, FQGNSA. Trimming at V came to 5 bases and at J to 4 bases, leaving 7 bases not matched to a gene. DNA for the CDR3: TGTGCCAGCAGCCTTTACAGGGGAGTCTATGGCTACACCTTC. This gives the protein CASSLYRGVYGYTF.

This chain connects TRBV7-2 to TRBJ1-6, with 9 bases matching TRBD1. V was pared by 3 bases and J by 10 bases, with 4 bases of the junction left unmatched. This CDR3 region has 14 residues. Germline assignment: CDR1 SGHTA and CDR2 FQGNSA. CDR3 in amino acids: CASSLTGGESPLHF. CDR3 coding DNA: TGTGCCAGCAGCTTGACAGGGGGTGAATCACCCCTCCACTTT.

The gene calls are TRBV12-3 or TRBV12-4 and TRBJ2-3; D is unresolved. Trimming removed 9 bases at V and 0 bases at J, with 7 bases between. There are 12 residues in the CDR3. CDR3 DNA: TGTGCCAGAAATCGGAGCACAGATACGCAGTATTTT. Translation: CARNRSTDTQYF.

DNA of the CDR3: TGTGCCAGCAGTGTGACAGGAATCTATGGCTACACCTTC. It translates to CASSVTGIYGYTF. The chain uses TRBV2 and TRBJ1-2; maybe TRBD1 (6 bases). The V and J ends lost 4 bases and 4 bases respectively, with 10 bases between them. CDR3 length equals 13 residues. CDR1 and CDR2 (germline): SNHLY, FYNNEI. The variable domain in full, completed from reference TRBV2 and TRBJ1-2, reads EPEVTQTPSHQVTQMGQEVILRCVPISNHLYFYWYRQILGQKVEFLVSFYNNEISEKSEIFDDQFSVERPDGSNFTLKIRSTKLEDSAMYFCASSVTGIYGYTFGSGTRLTVV.

The chain links TRBV5-1 to TRBJ2-1, with 12 positions matching TRBD2. J lost 5 bases, V lost 1 base, and 10 bases had no gene match. The CDR3 contains 18 residues. The germline gives CDR1 SGHRS, CDR2 YFSETQ. DNA for the CDR3: TGCGCCAGCAGCTTGTGGGGGGCTAGCGGGAGGGATAACAATGAGCAGTTCTTC. This translates into CASSLWGASGRDNNEQFF. The complete variable domain, with remaining parts taken from reference TRBV5-1 and TRBJ2-1, reads KAGVTQTPRYLIKTRGQQVTLSCSPISGHRSVSWYQQTPGQGLQFLFEYFSETQRNKGNFPGRFSGRQFSNSRSEMNVSTLELGDSALYLCASSLWGASGRDNNEQFFGPGTRLTVL.

This chain links TRBV30 with TRBJ1-2; a possible D gene is TRBD1 (5 bases). Germline values: CDR1 GTSNPN, CDR2 SVGIG (reference sequence). V was shortened by 3 bases and J by 5 bases, with 16 bases between the two germline ends. This CDR3 has 14 residues. CDR3 DNA: TGTGCCTGGAGCCCCGAAGGGGCCACGTATGGCTACACCTTC. This encodes CAWSPEGATYGYTF.

The chain is built from TRBV10-3 and TRBJ2-1; D gene unclear. CDR1 and CDR2 (germline): ENHRY, SYGVKD. Trimming took off 5 bases at V and 5 bases at J, with 7 bases between the two ends. The CDR3 sequence is 12 residues long. The CDR3 sequence: CAISPINNEQFF. CDR3 nucleotide sequence: TGTGCCATCAGTCCTATTAACAATGAGCAGTTCTTC.

The CDR3 loop is CASSLGGQIDTQYF. In DNA form, the CDR3 reads TGTGCCAGCAGCTTAGGGGGGCAAATAGATACGCAGTATTTT. The J gene is TRBJ2-3, the V gene TRBV11-3, with a tentative D call TRBD1 (6 bases). Germline V gene sequence: CDR1 SGHNT, CDR2 YENEEA. The CDR3 covers 14 residues. The ends were cut back, 1 base at V and 5 bases at J, with 10 bases in the middle.

The chain carries TRBV7-9 and TRBJ2-7; maybe TRBD2 (7 bases). Trimming took off 5 bases at V and 9 bases at J, with 14 bases between the two ends. This CDR3 region has 12 residues. Germline V gene lookup returns CDR1 SEHNR and CDR2 FQNEAQ (reference sequence). The CDR3 spells CASSVPGGRQYF. CDR3 bases: TGTGCCAGCAGCGTACCGGGGGGCAGGCAGTACTTC.

The chain has TRBV3-1 (or the pseudogene TRBV3-2) and TRBJ1-1, with a possible D match to TRBD1 (6 bases). The CDR3 is made up of 14 amino acids. V gave up 4 bases and J gave up 3 bases, with 12 bases separating them. The germline gives CDR1 LGHDT, CDR2 YNNKEL (reference sequence). CDR3 amino acids: CASSREGEDTEAFF. CDR3 nucleotides: TGTGCCAGCAGCCGGGAGGGGGAAGACACTGAAGCTTTCTTT.

The genes are TRBV27 and TRBJ1-2; 9 nucleotides agree with TRBD1. The CDR3 sequence is 16 residues long. Germline V gives CDR1 MNHEY, CDR2 SMNVEV (reference sequence). Germline trimming cut 4 bases from V and 2 bases from J; bases unmatched to any gene: 8. The CDR3 loop reads CASSYTGDRANYGYTF. CDR3 nucleotides: TGTGCCAGCAGTTACACTGGGGACAGGGCCAACTATGGCTACACCTTC.

The J gene is TRBJ1-5, the V gene TRBV27, with TRBD1 identical over 7 bases. Germline V gene sequence: CDR1 MNHEY, CDR2 SMNVEV (reference sequence). Trimming removed 5 bases from V and 7 bases from J; junction bases left unmatched: 5. This CDR3 contains 13 residues. CDR3: CASSPDRVQPQHF. The CDR3 DNA reads TGTGCCAGCAGTCCAGACAGGGTACAGCCCCAGCATTTT.

The chain recombines TRBV18 with TRBJ1-2; possible D gene TRBD1, 5 bases. Germline V gene data show CDR1 as KGHSH and CDR2 as LQKENI. CDR3 length: 15 residues. The V gene lost 2 bases and the J gene lost 3 bases, with 13 bases spanning the gap. CDR3 sequence reads: CASSPSQGGDYGYTF. DNA of the CDR3: TGTGCCAGCTCACCATCCCAGGGAGGGGACTATGGCTACACCTTC. Full variable domain (outside the CDR3, taken from reference TRBV18 and TRBJ1-2): NAGVMQNPRHLVRRRGQEARLRCSPMKGHSHVYWYRQLPEEGLKFMVYLQKENIIDESGMPKERFSAEFPKEGPSILRIQQVVRGDSAAYFCASSPSQGGDYGYTFGSGTRLTVV.

The CDR3 nucleotides read TGTGCCAGCAGGACACCGAGAGAAGCTTTCTTT. Translating it yields CASRTPREAFF. V is TRBV28 and J is TRBJ1-1; D gene unclear. The CDR3 runs 11 residues. V lost 6 bases, J lost 8 bases, and 10 bases lay in between. The germline CDR1 and CDR2 sequences are MDHEN and SYDVKM.

The chain uses TRBV19 and TRBJ1-2; D uncertain. The CDR3 has 15 residues. Germline V lookup: CDR1 LNHDA, CDR2 SQIVND (reference sequence). V lost 3 bases, J lost 4 bases, and 15 bases lay in between. The CDR3 coding sequence is TGTGCCAGTAGTATTGTTGAGGGTACCCTCTATGGCTACACCTTC. It codes for CASSIVEGTLYGYTF.

The rearrangement links TRBV12-5 to TRBJ2-4, with 9 bases fitting TRBD2. The CDR3 contains 17 residues. Germline CDR1 LGHNT, CDR2 FRNRAP. With V trimmed by 3 bases and J by 1 base, 7 bases remained unmatched. DNA for the CDR3: TGTGCTAGTGGTTTCCTCGGGACTAGCCTGGCCAAAAACATTCAGTACTTC. Encoded protein: CASGFLGTSLAKNIQYF.

V is TRBV27 and J is TRBJ2-3, with 7 nucleotides matching TRBD2. After removal of 0 bases from V and 0 bases from J, the junction contained 0 bases not matched to a gene. The germline V gene has CDR1 MNHEY and CDR2 SMNVEV (reference sequence). The CDR3 spans 15 residues. CDR3 nucleotide sequence: TGTGCCAGCAGTTTATCGCGGGGGAGCACAGATACGCAGTATTTT. Protein product: CASSLSRGSTDTQYF.

The chain links TRBV7-9 to TRBJ1-2; 7 bases map to TRBD1. This CDR3 is built from 13 residues. Trimming cost V 7 bases and J 3 bases; bases outside gene matches: 5. The germline V gene has CDR1 SEHNR and CDR2 FQNEAQ (reference sequence). The CDR3 is CASTRGTDYGYTF. The CDR3 nucleotides read TGTGCCAGCACTCGCGGGACAGACTATGGCTACACCTTC.

This chain links TRBV2 with TRBJ1-1; tentative D call: TRBD1 (5 bases). The CDR3 extends over 14 amino acids. V was shortened by 4 bases and J by 6 bases, with 15 bases between the two germline ends. Germline V gene lookup returns CDR1 SNHLY and CDR2 FYNNEI. CDR3 sequence reads: CASSVGGISAEAFF. CDR3 bases: TGTGCCAGCAGTGTGGGGGGGATTTCCGCTGAAGCTTTCTTT.

The J gene is TRBJ2-2, the V gene TRBV9; D perhaps matches TRBD2 (6 bases). There are 17 residues in the CDR3. The germline V gene encodes CDR1 SGDLS and CDR2 YYNGEE. Between the trimmed V and J ends, which lost 0 bases and 6 bases, there was a span of 18 bases. The CDR3 nucleotides read TGTGCCAGCAGCGTAGTTGGGGCGGGATGGGCCCCCGGGGAGCTGTTTTTT. It translates to CASSVVGAGWAPGELFF.

The rearrangement links TRBV27 to TRBJ2-7, with D tentatively TRBD2 (6 bases). The CDR3 extends over 15 amino acids. The ends were cut back, 4 bases at V and 3 bases at J, with 16 bases in the middle. Per germline, CDR1 MNHEY and CDR2 SMNVEV (reference sequence). CDR3 region: CASSSIRLGFYEQYF. In nucleotides, the CDR3 is TGTGCCAGCAGTTCAATCAGACTAGGGTTCTACGAGCAGTACTTC.

The rearrangement joins TRBV5-1 to TRBJ1-1, with 11 bases identical to TRBD1. In germline, CDR1 is SGHRS, CDR2 YFSETQ. J was trimmed by 5 bases and V by 3 bases; bases with no gene match: 12. CDR3 length equals 17 residues. CDR3: CASSSAEDRGLGTEAFF. CDR3 nucleotide sequence: TGCGCCAGCAGCTCGGCCGAGGACAGGGGGCTGGGGACTGAAGCTTTCTTT.

V and J are TRBV27 and TRBJ1-2; 10 bases match TRBD1. The CDR3 length is 14 residues. V shed 4 bases, J shed 5 bases, and the junction held 4 bases outside the gene matches. The germline V gene has CDR1 MNHEY and CDR2 SMNVEV (reference sequence). CDR3 residues: CASSSTGGPYGYTF. As DNA, the CDR3 is TGTGCCAGCAGTTCGACAGGGGGCCCGTATGGCTACACCTTC.

The chain joins TRBV12-5 to TRBJ1-1; maybe TRBD1 (5 bases). This CDR3 has 14 residues. Trimming pared 6 bases from V and 2 bases from J, leaving 13 bases between. Germline CDR1 LGHNT, CDR2 FRNRAP. The CDR3 nucleotides read TGTGCTAGTGGGCTTAGGGGTATAAACACTGAAGCTTTCTTT. It yields the protein CASGLRGINTEAFF.

The rearrangement links TRBV7-3 to TRBJ2-1; TRBD2 agrees at 9 bases. This CDR3 is 17 amino acids long. CDR1 SGHTA and CDR2 FQGTGA come from the germline V gene. J was trimmed by 0 bases and V by 3 bases; bases with no gene match: 6. As DNA, the CDR3 is TGTGCCAGCAGCTTTAGACTAGCGGAGAGCTCCTACAATGAGCAGTTCTTC. The encoded protein is CASSFRLAESSYNEQFF.

V gene TRBV3-1 (or the pseudogene TRBV3-2) combines with J gene TRBJ2-1, with 7 bases fitting TRBD2. The ends lost 0 bases at V and 3 bases at J; junction bases unmatched: 5. Looked up from germline, CDR1 is LGHDT and CDR2 is YNNKEL (reference sequence). The CDR3 is 16 residues long. CDR3 sequence: CASSQERGRDYNEQFF. CDR3 in DNA: TGTGCCAGCAGCCAAGAACGGGGGAGGGACTACAATGAGCAGTTCTTC.

The chain carries TRBV11-1 and TRBJ2-1; D not resolved. In germline, CDR1 is SGHAT, CDR2 FQDESV (reference sequence). The CDR3 consists of 13 residues. The ends were cut back, 0 bases at V and 4 bases at J, with 4 bases in the middle. The CDR3 nucleotides are TGTGCCAGCAGCTTAGCCAGTTACAATGAGCAGTTCTTC. Its protein is CASSLASYNEQFF.

This clone was observed once. The chain carries TRBV13 and TRBJ2-5; D ambiguous. Germline V gene lookup returns CDR1 PRHDT and CDR2 FYEKMQ (reference sequence). Trimming removed 3 bases from V and 5 bases from J, with 13 bases in between. The CDR3 has 14 amino acids. The CDR3 is CASSLLGARETQYF. CDR3 DNA: TGTGCCAGCAGCTTGTTGGGCGCCAGGGAGACCCAGTACTTC.